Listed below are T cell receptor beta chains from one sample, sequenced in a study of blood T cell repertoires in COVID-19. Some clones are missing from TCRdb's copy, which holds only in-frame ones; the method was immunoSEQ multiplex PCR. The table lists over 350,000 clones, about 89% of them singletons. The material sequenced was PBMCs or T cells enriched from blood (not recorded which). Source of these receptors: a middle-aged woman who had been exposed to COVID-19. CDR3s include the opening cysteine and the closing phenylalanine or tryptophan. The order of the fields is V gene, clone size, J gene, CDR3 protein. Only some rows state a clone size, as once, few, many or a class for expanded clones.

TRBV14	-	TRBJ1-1	CASSQYGLRNTEAFF
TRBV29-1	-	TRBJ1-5	CSVSGSNQPQHF
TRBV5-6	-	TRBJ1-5	CASSLRGGGSNQPQHF
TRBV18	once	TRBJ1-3	CASSPPGSGNTIYF
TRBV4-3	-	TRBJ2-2	CASSQDLTGGLAGELFF
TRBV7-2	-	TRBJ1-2	CASSKTGDYGYTF
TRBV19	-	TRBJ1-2	CASRTTGGNSYGYTF
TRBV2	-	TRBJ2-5	CASSGTLGGPQYF
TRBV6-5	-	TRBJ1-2	CASSYRQGHGGYTF
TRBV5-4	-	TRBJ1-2	CASSPSVSTGILDYGYTF
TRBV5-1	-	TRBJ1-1	CASSPQTANTEAFF
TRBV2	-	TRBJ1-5	CASSRQGGRNQPQHF
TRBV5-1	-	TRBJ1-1	CASSVQGAAFF
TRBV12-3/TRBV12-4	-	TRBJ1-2	CASSRTDGYTF
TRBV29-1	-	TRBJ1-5	CSVESGTGGGQPQHF
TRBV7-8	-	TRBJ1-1	CASSNDRATEAFF
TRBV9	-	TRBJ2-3	CASSPPHSSTDTQYF
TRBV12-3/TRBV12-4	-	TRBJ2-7	CASGGTYAYEQYF
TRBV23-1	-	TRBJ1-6	CASSQSQASPLHF
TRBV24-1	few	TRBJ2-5	CATSGQGETQYF
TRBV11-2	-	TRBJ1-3	CASSRRTGRSGNTIYF
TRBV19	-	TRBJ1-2	CASTRGRGTNYGYTF
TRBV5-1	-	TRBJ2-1	CASSFSASGTSSYNEQFF
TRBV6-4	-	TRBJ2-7	CASSERGTHEQYF
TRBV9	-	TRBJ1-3	CASRRASGNTIYF
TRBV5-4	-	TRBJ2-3	CASSPRLAGGPDTQYF
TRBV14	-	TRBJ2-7	CASSRRVYEQYF
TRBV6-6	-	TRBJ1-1	CAVRGGMNTEAFF
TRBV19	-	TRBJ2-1	CASKGLAGGSWNEQFF
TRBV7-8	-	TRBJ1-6	CASSQSQQGGKSPLHF
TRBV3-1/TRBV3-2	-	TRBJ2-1	CASSLGVSNEQFF
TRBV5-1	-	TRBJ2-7	CASSLGLRGYEQYF
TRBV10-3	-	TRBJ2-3	CAISEPAGTSGGARNTQYF
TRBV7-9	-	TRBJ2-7	CASSLGQGTREQYF
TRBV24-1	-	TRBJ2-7	CATSDTTGGPREQYF
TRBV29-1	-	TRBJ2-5	CSVNTGVETQYF
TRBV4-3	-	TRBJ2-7	CASSHGDRYEQYF
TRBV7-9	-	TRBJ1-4	CASSLVIGGTDEKLFF
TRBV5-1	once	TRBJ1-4	CASSKPTGGGEKLFF
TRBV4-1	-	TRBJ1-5	CASSPILDRPRWGSSNQPQHF
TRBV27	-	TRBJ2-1	CASSPTASGRDEQFF
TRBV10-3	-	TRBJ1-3	CAISEPSSGNTIYF
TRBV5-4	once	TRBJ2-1	CASSPKAGAAYEQFF
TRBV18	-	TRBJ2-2	CASSPLADTGELFF
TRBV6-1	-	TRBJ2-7	CASSETGGRWEQYF
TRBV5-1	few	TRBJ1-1	CASSSSPRVGDTEAFF
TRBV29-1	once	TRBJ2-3	CSVLMVLADTQYF
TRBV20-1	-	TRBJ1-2	CSASSAAVGGYTF
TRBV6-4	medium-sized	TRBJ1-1	CASSETGNTEAFF
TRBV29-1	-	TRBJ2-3	CSATSLADTQYF
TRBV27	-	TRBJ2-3	CASSIRQGGRTDTQYF
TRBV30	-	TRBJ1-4	CAWKSGQTTNEKLFF
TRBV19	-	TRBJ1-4	CAVGGQGLANEKLFF
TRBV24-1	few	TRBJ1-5	CATSAPGGNQPQHF
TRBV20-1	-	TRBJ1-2	CSASVRGGYGYTF
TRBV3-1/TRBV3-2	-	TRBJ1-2	CASSLGEAATYGYTF
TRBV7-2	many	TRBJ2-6	CASSLRRTGGAGANVLTF
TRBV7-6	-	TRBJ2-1	CASTQRPAGGHNEQFF
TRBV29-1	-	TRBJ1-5	CSVATGGNQPQHF
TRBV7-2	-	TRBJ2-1	CASSLYASAIYNEQFF